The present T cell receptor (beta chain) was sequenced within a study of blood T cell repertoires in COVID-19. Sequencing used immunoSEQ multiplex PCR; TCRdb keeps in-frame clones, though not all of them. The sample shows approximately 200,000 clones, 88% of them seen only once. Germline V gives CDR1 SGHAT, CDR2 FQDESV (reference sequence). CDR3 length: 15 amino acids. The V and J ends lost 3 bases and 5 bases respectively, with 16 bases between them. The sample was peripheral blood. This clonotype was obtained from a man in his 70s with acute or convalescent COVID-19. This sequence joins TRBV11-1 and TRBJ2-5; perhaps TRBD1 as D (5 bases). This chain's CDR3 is CASSFGHTLKETQYF. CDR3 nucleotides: TGTGCCAGCAGCTTCGGACATACGCTTAAGGAGACCCAGTACTTC.